This is a list of T cell receptor beta chains from one sample in a study of blood T cells in healthy people across ages. TCRdb reprocessed the 5' RACE reads via MiXCR and lists one record per CDR3 protein. This table holds 650,000 or so distinct CDR3 sequences, 52% found once. Source material: blood. These TCRs come from a woman of 80 years or more in good health. CDR3s include the opening cysteine and the closing phenylalanine or tryptophan. Each record gives: V gene, clone size, J gene, D gene, CDR3 length, CDR3 protein, CDR3 DNA. The D gene is left open where the match is weak. Not every row has a clone size; where given, it reads once, few, many or a size class.

TRBV7-9	-	TRBJ1-3	-	12	CASSLNGNTIYF	TGTGCCAGCAGCTTGAATGGAAACACCATATATTTT
TRBV9	few	TRBJ1-2	TRBD1	15	CASSVVGQGAAGYTF	TGTGCCAGCAGCGTAGTGGGACAGGGGGCGGCTGGCTACACCTTC
TRBV14	many	TRBJ2-1	-	17	CASSLPPRLGMKDEQFF	TGTGCCAGCAGCCTCCCACCCCGACTGGGGATGAAGGATGAGCAGTTCTTC
TRBV4-2	-	TRBJ2-1	TRBD1	15	CASRPSGGGVYEQFF	TGTGCCAGCAGACCCTCAGGGGGCGGGGTGTATGAGCAGTTCTTC
TRBV3-1	-	TRBJ1-2	-	14	CASSLGGNSYGYTF	TGTGCCAGCAGCCTTGGGGGGAATAGCTATGGCTACACCTTC
TRBV25-1	few	TRBJ2-5	TRBD1	16	CANTKGTGEGRGTQYF	TGTGCCAACACAAAAGGGACAGGGGAAGGTCGGGGGACCCAGTACTTC
TRBV4-1	-	TRBJ2-3	-	18	CASSREGGFRSSTDTQYF	TGCGCCAGCAGCCGAGAGGGGGGATTCAGGAGCAGCACAGATACGCAGTATTTT
TRBV4-3	-	TRBJ2-1	-	17	CASSQGPGPGPTDEQFF	TGCGCCAGCAGCCAAGGTCCGGGACCCGGACCTACAGATGAGCAGTTCTTC
TRBV12-3/TRBV12-4	-	TRBJ2-1	-	14	CASSWGTAYNEQFF	TGTGCCAGCAGTTGGGGAACGGCCTACAATGAGCAGTTCTTC
TRBV2	few	TRBJ1-1	-	15	CASSPGGGMNTEAFF	TGTGCCAGCAGTCCCGGGGGGGGTATGAACACTGAAGCTTTCTTT
TRBV10-2	many	TRBJ2-1	TRBD1	15	CASSESGQPPFEQFF	TGCGCCAGCAGTGAGTCGGGACAGCCCCCGTTTGAGCAGTTCTTC
TRBV7-3	few	TRBJ1-1	-	13	CASSFSSPTEAFF	TGTGCCAGCAGCTTCTCGTCGCCCACTGAAGCTTTCTTT
TRBV6-5	-	TRBJ2-3	-	14	CAGRVWTSTDTQYF	TGTGCCGGCAGAGTTTGGACTAGCACAGATACGCAGTATTTT
TRBV12-3/TRBV12-4	few	TRBJ2-7	-	13	CASKIVGLYEQYF	TGTGCCAGCAAGATTGTGGGGCTGTACGAGCAGTACTTC
TRBV11-2	-	TRBJ2-3	-	16	CASSFSLARVTDTQYF	TGTGCCAGCAGCTTCAGTCTCGCCAGGGTTACAGATACGCAGTATTTT
TRBV13	-	TRBJ2-2	TRBD2	18	CASSLGFPLAVNTGELFF	TGTGCCAGCAGCTTAGGCTTTCCTCTAGCGGTGAACACCGGGGAGCTGTTTTTT
TRBV5-1	many	TRBJ2-2	TRBD2	15	CASTGLAGANGELFF	TGCGCCAGCACCGGACTAGCGGGAGCCAACGGGGAGCTGTTTTTT
TRBV7-9	many	TRBJ2-3	-	14	CASSLGLSTDTQYF	TGTGCCAGCAGCTTGGGGCTTAGCACAGATACGCAGTATTTT
TRBV5-1	-	TRBJ2-5	TRBD1	16	CASSLAGQGAEETQYF	TGCGCCAGCAGCTTGGCCGGACAGGGGGCGGAAGAGACCCAGTACTTC
TRBV11-2	-	TRBJ2-3	TRBD2	15	CASSRYSGGGDTQYF	TGTGCCAGCAGCCGTTATAGCGGGGGGGGAGATACGCAGTATTTT
TRBV7-2	few	TRBJ2-5	-	16	CASSLGGQGRRETQYF	TGTGCCAGCAGCTTAGGAGGGCAGGGGCGGAGAGAGACCCAGTACTTC
TRBV10-3	-	TRBJ1-4	-	14	CAISLDSFNEKLFF	TGTGCCATCAGCCTCGACAGCTTTAATGAAAAACTGTTTTTT
TRBV30	-	TRBJ1-1	-	13	CAWKWGPSTEAFF	TGTGCCTGGAAGTGGGGGCCCAGCACTGAAGCTTTCTTT
TRBV10-3	-	TRBJ2-3	-	14	CAISPSGRTDTQYF	TGTGCCATCAGCCCCTCGGGGCGCACAGATACGCAGTATTTT
TRBV20-1	few	TRBJ2-7	-	15	CSAIRLVSTYNEQYF	TGCAGTGCCATAAGACTAGTCTCGACCTACAATGAGCAGTACTTC
TRBV18	-	TRBJ1-5	-	14	CASSPSSGNQPQHF	TGTGCCAGCTCACCATCGAGCGGAAATCAGCCCCAGCATTTT
TRBV9	many	TRBJ2-5	-	16	CASSVVGAAFQETQYF	TGTGCCAGCAGCGTAGTTGGAGCGGCCTTCCAAGAGACCCAGTACTTC
TRBV30	many	TRBJ2-7	-	12	CAWADSSYEQYF	TGTGCCTGGGCAGACAGCTCCTACGAGCAGTACTTC
TRBV7-9	-	TRBJ2-4	-	16	CASSTFGGGGKNIQYF	TGTGCCAGCAGCACCTTTGGGGGTGGTGGCAAAAACATTCAGTACTTC
TRBV20-1	-	TRBJ2-1	-	13	CSAVAGQLNEQFF	TGCAGTGCCGTTGCGGGACAGCTCAATGAGCAGTTCTTC
TRBV14	-	TRBJ2-6	-	13	CASSQVGAGVLTF	TGTGCCAGCAGCCAAGTAGGGGCAGGGGTCCTGACTTTC
TRBV29-1	-	TRBJ1-2	-	10	CSARGEGYTF	TGCAGCGCAAGGGGTGAAGGCTACACCTTC
TRBV6-1	many	TRBJ1-2	TRBD1	15	CASSATGGVNYGYTF	TGTGCCAGCAGCGCTACAGGGGGCGTCAACTATGGCTACACCTTC
TRBV14	-	TRBJ2-3	-	14	CASSQDWGDDTQYF	TGTGCCAGCAGCCAAGATTGGGGTGACGATACGCAGTATTTT
TRBV29-1	few	TRBJ1-1	-	11	CSPTRDGEAFF	TGCAGCCCTACAAGGGACGGAGAAGCTTTCTTT
TRBV5-1	many	TRBJ2-1	TRBD2	14	CASSVSSGSYEQFF	TGCGCCAGCAGCGTCTCTAGCGGGAGCTATGAGCAGTTCTTC
TRBV7-3	few	TRBJ2-5	-	16	CASSLTGVGSQETQYF	TGTGCCAGCAGCTTAACGGGCGTGGGAAGTCAAGAGACCCAGTACTTC
TRBV6-1	-	TRBJ2-3	TRBD1	15	CASRAAGTGVNTQYF	TGTGCCAGCAGAGCCGCCGGGACAGGGGTAAATACGCAGTATTTT